This record covers a single TCR beta chain. Other DNA sequences in this sample translate to the same CDR3. Germline CDR1 reads MNHEY; CDR2 reads SVGEGT. The CDR3 is 14 residues long. Between the trimmed V and J ends, which lost 2 bases and 6 bases, there was a span of 13 bases. The source of the sample is a study of blood T cell repertoires in COVID-19. Study-level information: COVID-19 samples from acute and convalescent phases originated in the United States, Italy and Spain. In each case, the material was cDNA or gDNA derived from T cells, B-cell-depleted T cells, or PBMCs.

Sequencing was performed with immunoSEQ multiplex PCR; in TCRdb, only in-frame clones are kept and a portion is missing. The table records 240,000 or so clones, 82% of them present only once. This sequence was found in a woman aged 55-69 years with active or convalescent COVID-19. J is TRBJ1-2 and V is TRBV6-2 or TRBV6-3, with D perhaps TRBD1 (6 bases). Sequencing used peripheral blood. CDR3 region: CASSYLGRGNGYTF. The CDR3, as DNA: TGTGCCAGCAGTTACCTCGGCAGGGGAAATGGCTACACCTTC.